This is a list of T cell receptor beta chains from one sample in a study of blood T cells in healthy people across ages. MiXCR, applied by TCRdb to the 5' RACE reads, yields one record per CDR3 protein. The profile covers around 670,000 distinct CDR3 sequences, with less than 35% appearing a single time and about 15% taken by the ten largest. Sample: blood. The receptors here all came from a woman older than 75 in good health. The CDR3 runs from the conserved cysteine through the conserved F or W.

v_call: TRBV29-1; cdr3_aa: CSGRGDYGYTF
v_call: TRBV24-1; cdr3_aa: CATSGFEGTDNEQYF
v_call: TRBV27; cdr3_aa: CASSLRFQETQYF
v_call: TRBV15; cdr3_aa: CATSRGTGGRGTEAFF
v_call: TRBV30; cdr3_aa: CAWSTTNNEQFF
v_call: TRBV7-2; cdr3_aa: CASSLSITEYYGYTF
v_call: TRBV28; cdr3_aa: CASSPGQGYEQYF
v_call: TRBV7-9; cdr3_aa: CASSSADTQYF
v_call: TRBV5-1; cdr3_aa: CASSLGTRATSPLHF
v_call: TRBV12-3/TRBV12-4; cdr3_aa: CASSKRTGGSSYNEQFF
v_call: TRBV9; cdr3_aa: CAGSVAPYPTDYEQYF
v_call: TRBV28; cdr3_aa: CASSLITMNTEAFF
v_call: TRBV3-1; cdr3_aa: CASSQYWRGAGNTEAFF
v_call: TRBV27; cdr3_aa: CASSLSPGGYSAKNIQYF
v_call: TRBV7-1; cdr3_aa: CASSSRTWSRANTEAFF
v_call: TRBV6-6; cdr3_aa: CASSYQRGTQAETQYF
v_call: TRBV14; cdr3_aa: CASSQLTDRLYNSPLHF
v_call: TRBV9; cdr3_aa: CASSTGDRNYGYTF
v_call: TRBV3-1; cdr3_aa: CASSQDGLAGGLDTQYF
v_call: TRBV5-5; cdr3_aa: CASSFGIRGYTF
v_call: TRBV5-1; cdr3_aa: CASSLYGGAQETQYF
v_call: TRBV21-1; cdr3_aa: CASSEWTSGGVYNEQFF
v_call: TRBV7-2; cdr3_aa: CASSSLRGGGSKNIQYF
v_call: TRBV20-1; cdr3_aa: CSASAGGPDEGLSPQHF
v_call: TRBV5-1; cdr3_aa: CASSGAGEPQETQYF
v_call: TRBV7-2; cdr3_aa: CVSSPTGGNQPQHF
v_call: TRBV12-3/TRBV12-4; cdr3_aa: CASSLGGYPTEAFF
v_call: TRBV5-1; cdr3_aa: CASSSGQGHDNEQYF
v_call: TRBV6-1; cdr3_aa: CASSDDTGSTKNIQYF
v_call: TRBV7-2; cdr3_aa: CASSSQRGAGRWTQYF
v_call: TRBV28; cdr3_aa: CASSLSGQAAGYGYTF
v_call: TRBV2; cdr3_aa: CASSELTGGAYGYTF
v_call: TRBV20-1; cdr3_aa: CSARGRGRSDGYTF
v_call: TRBV29-1; cdr3_aa: CSVGVSGDTQYF
v_call: TRBV7-9; cdr3_aa: CASSPRDTRSSPLHF
v_call: TRBV11-2; cdr3_aa: CAGSLDPGEYGYTF
v_call: TRBV28; cdr3_aa: CAIKVGGTEAFF
v_call: TRBV7-3; cdr3_aa: CASSPKSGAQDTQYF
v_call: TRBV12-3/TRBV12-4; cdr3_aa: CASSLDGGLNTEAFF
v_call: TRBV12-3/TRBV12-4; cdr3_aa: CASSTRGGADEQYF
v_call: TRBV9; cdr3_aa: CASSVSPGAGETQYF